Included here is one T cell receptor beta chain sequence, with context. Antigen unknown. The data are from a study of cytomegalovirus exposure and HLA in healthy donors. Whole-study findings and limits: In a later analysis, specific HLA alleles were associated with around 17,000 TCR beta sequences at a 0.05 false discovery rate.

The junction had 14 bases not matched to a gene; V was cut back by 7 bases and J by 8 bases. Germline-derived CDR1 and CDR2 are SGHNT and YYREEE (reference sequence). The CDR3 contains 15 residues. Primers for the PCR totalled 60 Vbeta and 13 Jbeta. Repertoires were generated with immunoSEQ multiplex PCR, while TCRdb's copy carries only in-frame clones and drops some. The data include approximately 42,000 clones; the top ten clones carry approximately 8.8%. The specimen sequenced was PBMCs. This receptor was taken from a male donor in good health and CMV-seronegative. The chain joins TRBV5-4 to TRBJ1-4, with 7 nucleotides matching TRBD1. CDR3 coding DNA: TGTGCCAGCGGGGGCCCTGGGACAGTACGAGAAAAACTGTTTTTT. Its translation is CASGGPGTVREKLFF.